The rows below give T cell receptor beta chains drawn from one sample of a study of T-cell memory formation after mild COVID-19. TCRdb redid the calling of the 5' RACE reads with MiXCR, one entry per CDR3 protein. Counted here are thousands of distinct CDR3 sequences, 20% occurring once; the ten biggest clones make up roughly half. Sequencing was performed on PBMCs or a T cell subset sorted from them (not recorded which). Every receptor here comes from an adult woman who had mild COVID-19 (a few samples of this study predate the infection). Cell type and time point are not known. Both conserved end residues are part of each CDR3. Each record gives: J gene, V gene, clone size, D gene, CDR3 protein, CDR3 DNA. D genes are given only for firm matches. Expanded clones get a size class; other rows say once, few or many, or leave the size out.

TRBJ2-1,TRBV24-1,many,TRBD1,CATSDPTQDRPHPYNEQFF,TGTGCCACCAGTGACCCTACTCAGGACAGGCCGCATCCCTACAATGAGCAGTTCTTC
TRBJ1-2,TRBV7-9,many,NA,CASSKIPIDLNYGYTF,TGTGCCAGCAGCAAAATCCCAATCGATCTTAACTATGGCTACACCTTC
TRBJ1-2,TRBV29-1,NA,NA,CSVQGDGYTF,TGCAGCGTACAGGGAGATGGCTACACCTTC
TRBJ2-7,TRBV12-3/TRBV12-4,many,NA,CASSLVGIAYEQYF,TGTGCCAGCAGTTTGGTAGGGATCGCCTACGAGCAGTACTTC
TRBJ2-5,TRBV7-8,once,NA,CASSLVYGRVQGDETQYF,TGTGCCAGCAGCTTAGTATATGGCAGGGTACAGGGAGACGAGACCCAGTACTTC
TRBJ2-5,TRBV4-1,NA,NA,CASSPTGLPAETQYF,TGCGCCAGCAGCCCAACGGGATTACCGGCAGAGACCCAGTACTTC
TRBJ1-1,TRBV5-1,medium-sized,NA,CASSAPSLTATGTEAFF,TGCGCCAGCAGCGCACCCTCCCTGACAGCCACGGGCACTGAAGCTTTCTTT
TRBJ1-2,TRBV4-1,many,NA,CASSQGPIGTGSDGYTF,TGCGCCAGCAGCCAAGGCCCCATCGGGACGGGGAGCGATGGCTACACCTTC
TRBJ2-1,TRBV20-1,many,TRBD2,CSASEGLAREQFF,TGCAGTGCTAGCGAGGGACTAGCTAGGGAGCAGTTCTTC
TRBJ2-2,TRBV19,many,TRBD1,CASTPSTGYAGELFF,TGTGCCAGTACCCCATCGACAGGGTACGCCGGGGAGCTGTTTTTT
TRBJ2-7,TRBV5-1,NA,NA,CASSLGTTQYF,TGCGCCAGCAGCTTGGGGACCACCCAGTACTTC
TRBJ2-7,TRBV19,many,NA,CASRAFGSAGPYEQYF,TGTGCCAGTAGGGCCTTCGGGAGCGCGGGGCCCTACGAGCAGTACTTC
TRBJ1-1,TRBV11-2,many,NA,CASSFASPEAFF,TGTGCCAGCAGCTTCGCCAGTCCTGAAGCTTTCTTT
TRBJ2-3,TRBV7-9,many,TRBD2,CAIGGGAPDTQYF,TGTGCCATCGGCGGGGGGGCCCCAGATACGCAGTATTTT
TRBJ2-3,TRBV5-1,NA,NA,CASSGSAGMGTDTQYF,TGCGCCAGCAGCGGTTCAGCAGGGATGGGCACAGATACGCAGTATTTT
TRBJ2-7,TRBV7-9,many,NA,CASSPEQSSYEQYF,TGTGCCAGCAGCCCAGAGCAGTCCTCCTACGAGCAGTACTTC
TRBJ2-7,TRBV27,medium-sized,NA,CASSGLQGLPYEQYF,TGTGCCAGCAGTGGTTTACAGGGCCTCCCCTACGAGCAGTACTTC
TRBJ2-1,TRBV7-2,NA,TRBD2,CASSLGAGTYNEQFF,TGTGCCAGCAGCTTGGGAGCGGGGACCTACAATGAGCAGTTCTTC
TRBJ2-1,TRBV27,many,NA,CASSLNVLPYNEQFF,TGTGCCAGCAGTTTAAACGTGCTACCCTACAATGAGCAGTTCTTC
TRBJ1-1,TRBV30,many,TRBD1,CAACLRTGGANTEAFF,TGTGCCGCTTGTCTCCGGACAGGGGGCGCGAACACTGAAGCTTTCTTT
TRBJ2-1,TRBV5-1,many,TRBD2,CASSFPSGGTNEQFF,TGCGCCAGCAGCTTTCCTAGCGGGGGAACCAATGAGCAGTTCTTC
TRBJ2-3,TRBV29-1,few,NA,CSVEAGAGTRTDTQYF,TGCAGCGTTGAAGCGGGGGCAGGAACCCGCACAGATACGCAGTATTTT
TRBJ2-7,TRBV5-1,medium-sized,NA,CASSFGAGTPYEQYF,TGCGCCAGCAGCTTCGGGGCAGGGACGCCCTACGAGCAGTACTTC
TRBJ2-1,TRBV20-1,many,NA,CSAQDWRGTYNEQFF,TGCAGTGCGCAAGACTGGAGAGGAACCTACAATGAGCAGTTCTTC
TRBJ2-5,TRBV20-1,NA,NA,CSASLLVYQETQYF,TGCAGTGCTAGCCTCCTAGTATACCAAGAGACCCAGTACTTC
TRBJ2-1,TRBV6-5,many,NA,CASSDRDSVIYNEQFF,TGTGCCAGCAGCGACCGGGACTCCGTTATATACAATGAGCAGTTCTTC
TRBJ2-2,TRBV6-5,many,NA,CASSYSVGGGELFF,TGTGCCAGCAGTTACTCAGTGGGTGGCGGGGAGCTGTTTTTT
TRBJ2-3,TRBV7-2,NA,NA,CASSSRGGTGLNTQYF,TGTGCCAGCAGCTCCCGGGGGGGGACAGGGTTAAATACGCAGTATTTT
TRBJ1-1,TRBV6-6,many,NA,CASKRGENTEAFF,TGTGCCAGCAAGAGGGGAGAGAACACTGAAGCTTTCTTT
TRBJ1-2,TRBV3-1,many,NA,CASSQLDSRDLVGYTF,TGTGCCAGCAGCCAATTAGATTCCAGGGACCTCGTTGGCTACACCTTC
TRBJ2-3,TRBV20-1,NA,NA,CSAVAAGADTQYF,TGCAGTGCAGTAGCGGCCGGGGCAGATACGCAGTATTTT
TRBJ2-1,TRBV7-6,medium-sized,NA,CASSLATGRSEQFF,TGTGCCAGCAGCTTAGCTACGGGAAGAAGTGAGCAGTTCTTC
TRBJ2-3,TRBV4-1,NA,NA,CASSQAAGAGSTDTQYF,TGCGCCAGCAGCCAAGCCGCTGGGGCAGGGTCCACAGATACGCAGTATTTT
TRBJ2-3,TRBV6-5,medium-sized,TRBD1,CASSATGDSTDTQYF,TGTGCCAGCAGTGCAACAGGGGATTCCACAGATACGCAGTATTTT
TRBJ2-1,TRBV7-7,once,NA,CASSSGRTVEGNEQFF,TGTGCCAGCAGCTCAGGGAGGACAGTCGAGGGCAATGAGCAGTTCTTC
TRBJ1-2,TRBV20-1,many,NA,CSARGGWYGYTF,TGCAGTGCTAGAGGGGGTTGGTATGGCTACACCTTC
TRBJ1-2,TRBV4-3,many,TRBD1,CASSQDAGTDLYGYTF,TGCGCCAGCAGCCAAGACGCCGGGACAGACCTCTATGGCTACACCTTC
TRBJ1-2,TRBV4-3,NA,NA,CASSQVGGEGYTF,TGCGCCAGCAGCCAAGTGGGGGGGGAAGGCTACACCTTC
TRBJ1-2,TRBV7-9,many,TRBD1,CASSLPTGGEVFGYTF,TGTGCCAGCAGCTTGCCCACAGGGGGCGAGGTTTTTGGCTACACCTTC
TRBJ2-5,TRBV20-1,many,TRBD2,CSARETSGIVETQYF,TGCAGTGCTAGGGAGACTAGCGGGATTGTAGAGACCCAGTACTTC
TRBJ2-7,TRBV18,many,NA,CASSLTTGGYEQYF,TGTGCCAGCTCATTAACCACGGGTGGATACGAGCAGTACTTC
TRBJ2-1,TRBV11-2,NA,TRBD2,CASSLGIRSGGPEQFF,TGTGCCAGCAGCTTAGGGATCCGCAGCGGGGGGCCTGAGCAGTTCTTC
TRBJ1-1,TRBV3-1,many,NA,CASSYRLTEAFF,TGTGCCAGCAGCTACCGTCTCACTGAAGCTTTCTTT
TRBJ2-1,TRBV12-3/TRBV12-4,medium-sized,NA,CASTFKVLKEQFF,TGTGCCAGCACCTTTAAGGTTCTTAAGGAGCAGTTCTTC
TRBJ1-2,TRBV7-9,NA,TRBD1,CASSPRDRTNYGYTF,TGTGCCAGCAGCCCGAGGGACAGAACTAACTATGGCTACACCTTC
TRBJ2-7,TRBV7-3,medium-sized,NA,CASSSGTTYEQYF,TGTGCCAGCAGCTCGGGGACGACCTACGAGCAGTACTTC
TRBJ2-2,TRBV11-3,many,TRBD2,CASSFHSGRNTGELFF,TGTGCCAGCAGCTTCCATAGCGGGCGGAACACCGGGGAGCTGTTTTTT
TRBJ2-1,TRBV7-6,medium-sized,TRBD1,CASSPYGRHRGRIYEQFF,TGTGCCAGCAGCCCGTATGGGCGCCACAGGGGGCGCATCTATGAGCAGTTCTTC
TRBJ2-7,TRBV5-4,many,TRBD2,CASSLVGTSAEQYF,TGTGCCAGCAGCTTGGTCGGGACTAGTGCGGAGCAGTACTTC
TRBJ2-7,TRBV2,many,NA,CASSVRSPVTLEQNYEQYF,TGTGCCAGCAGTGTCAGGTCCCCCGTCACACTCGAGCAAAATTACGAGCAGTACTTC
TRBJ1-5,TRBV28,many,TRBD1,CASSASRQGGSQPQHF,TGTGCCAGCAGTGCCAGTAGACAGGGAGGGAGCCAGCCCCAGCATTTT
TRBJ2-7,TRBV20-1,NA,NA,CSARDFRDPLAEQYF,TGCAGTGCTAGAGACTTCCGGGACCCTCTCGCCGAGCAGTACTTC